This T cell receptor beta chain was found in a study of blood T cell repertoires in COVID-19. Study-level information: PBMCs, B-cell-depleted T cells, or T cells were the source of the cDNA or gDNA that made up the material.

TCRdb's table, derived via immunoSEQ multiplex PCR, lists solely in-frame clones and lacks some. Of 200,000 to 250,000 clones in the sample, under 85% were seen once. The CDR3 is 14 amino acids. V dropped 0 bases and J dropped 2 bases, with 5 bases sitting between them. Germline V CDR1 and CDR2: LNHNV, YYDKDF (reference sequence). Worth noting for this clone: This CDR3 is also generated by other DNA sequences in the sample.

Specimen: PBMCs or T cells enriched from blood (not recorded which). This clonotype originated in a man aged 60-69 years who had recovered from COVID-19. The chain combines TRBV15 with TRBJ1-5; D may be TRBD1 (5 bases). Written as DNA, the CDR3 is TGTGCCACCAGCAGAGACAGGGGCAATCAGCCCCAGCATTTT. Translation: CATSRDRGNQPQHF.